Listed below are T cell receptor beta chains from one sample, sequenced in a study of T cell responses to AZD1222 COVID-19 vaccine. Profiled with immunoSEQ multiplex PCR; TCRdb holds only in-frame clones, not every one. Of 100,000 to 150,000 clones in the sample, under 90% were seen once. The sample consisted of peripheral blood, taken on day 0 of AZD1222 vaccination. Every receptor here comes from an adult in good health. Both conserved end residues are part of each CDR3. The order of the fields is D gene, clone size, V gene, J gene, CDR3 DNA, CDR3 protein. The D gene is left open where the match is weak. Size is stated for part of the rows, as once, few or many counts, or as a class when the clone is expanded.

>-|-|TRBV27|TRBJ1-1
TGTGCCAGCAGTTTGCAGGGTGACACTGAAGCTTTCTTT
CASSLQGDTEAFF
>-|-|TRBV7-9|TRBJ1-1
TGTGCCAGCGGACACCCACATGAAGCTTTCTTT
CASGHPHEAFF
>TRBD1|-|TRBV4-2|TRBJ1-5
TGTGCCAGCAGCTCGGGACAGCTTCATCAGCCCCAGCATTTT
CASSSGQLHQPQHF
>-|-|TRBV10-3|TRBJ1-5
TGTGCCACCATGGGGGGAAGCAATCAGCCCCAGCATTTT
CATMGGSNQPQHF
>TRBD1|-|TRBV5-1|TRBJ2-7
TGCGCCAGCAGCTTGGCCGAAGGGACAGTCACTTTC
CASSLAEGTVTF
>-|-|TRBV5-1|TRBJ2-6
TGCGCCAGCAGCTTGGGTCAGGTAGTAGCTGGGGCCAACGTCCTGACTTTC
CASSLGQVVAGANVLTF
>-|-|TRBV5-1|TRBJ2-1
TGCGCCAGCAGCTTGGTCTACAATGAGCAGTTCTTC
CASSLVYNEQFF
>TRBD1|-|TRBV19|TRBJ2-5
TGTGCCAGTACCGCCGGACAGGGGAAGGAGACCCAGTACTTC
CASTAGQGKETQYF
>-|-|TRBV18|TRBJ2-6
TGTGCCAGCTCACAGGGACTCGCTGCGAGCTCTGGGGCCAACGTCCTGACTTTC
CASSQGLAASSGANVLTF
>-|once|TRBV25-1|TRBJ2-7
TGTGCCAGCAGTGAGGCGGGGACCCTAAACGAGCAGTACTTC
CASSEAGTLNEQYF
>TRBD1|-|TRBV10-3|TRBJ1-3
TGTGCCATCAGCCCGACAGGGAGGACCTCTGGAAACACCATATATTTT
CAISPTGRTSGNTIYF
>-|-|TRBV3-1/TRBV3-2|TRBJ1-6
TGTGCCAGCAATTCGTATAATTCACCCCTCCACTTT
CASNSYNSPLHF
>TRBD1|-|TRBV12-3/TRBV12-4|TRBJ1-2
TGTGCCAGCAGGACCGGGACAGCCGGCTACACCTTC
CASRTGTAGYTF
>-|few|TRBV14|TRBJ2-3
TGTGCCAGCAGCCAAGTCGGCGGACGAACAGATACGCAGTATTTT
CASSQVGGRTDTQYF
>TRBD2|few|TRBV28|TRBJ2-5
TGTGCCAGCAGTTTTTTTAGCGGGAGGGCTATAACCCAAGAGACCCAGTACTTC
CASSFFSGRAITQETQYF
>TRBD1|-|TRBV24-1|TRBJ2-2
TGTGCCACCATGTTCGGGACAGGGGAAACCGGGGAGCTGTTTTTT
CATMFGTGETGELFF
>-|-|TRBV29-1|TRBJ2-7
TGCAGCGTTGGAACTGGTACCTACGAGCAGTACTTC
CSVGTGTYEQYF
>-|-|TRBV6-5|TRBJ2-3
TGTGCCAGCAGTTTCCTCCGCACAGATACGCAGTATTTT
CASSFLRTDTQYF
>-|-|TRBV5-5|TRBJ1-1
TGTGCCAGCAGCTTCGGGGCCGAGAACACTGAAGCTTTCTTT
CASSFGAENTEAFF
>-|-|TRBV7-2|TRBJ2-1
TGTGCCAGCAGCTTAGGGCTGGGGGGTCGAAGTGAGCAGTTCTTC
CASSLGLGGRSEQFF
>TRBD2|-|TRBV6-5|TRBJ2-2
TGTGCCAGCAGGAGCATAGCGGGAGGAACCGGGGAGCTGTTTTTT
CASRSIAGGTGELFF
>-|-|TRBV28|TRBJ1-2
TGTGCCAGCAGTGGTTCGGAGCGGGCCTATGGCTACACCTTC
CASSGSERAYGYTF
>-|-|TRBV27|TRBJ2-1
TGCGCGTCGGCGGACCCCTACAATGAGCAGTTCTTC
CASADPYNEQFF
>-|-|TRBV3-1/TRBV3-2|TRBJ1-2
TGTGCCAGCAGCCAAGATTGGGTACTCTATGGCTACACCTTC
CASSQDWVLYGYTF
>TRBD2|-|TRBV28|TRBJ2-5
TGTGCCAGCAGTCAAACCAGACTAGCGCAAGAGACCCAGTACTTC
CASSQTRLAQETQYF